A single sample is the source of the 11 T cell receptor beta chains below, sequenced in a study of T cell repertoires in cytomegalovirus infection. TCRdb fed the reads into MiXCR, producing one record per CDR3 protein. The profile shows about 400,000 distinct CDR3 sequences, roughly 34% of them singletons. Their antigens remain unidentified. The sample in question was cultured PBMCs, obtained from culture after CMV antigen stimulation. These receptors were obtained from a human donor in good health (CMV status not recorded). Some clones in this sample may be carry-over from other donors' samples.

There are a few counts of this clonotype. V is TRBV19 and J is TRBJ2-7, with unresolved D. Trimming removed 8 bases from V and 3 bases from J, with 11 bases in between. Germline-derived CDR1 and CDR2 are LNHDA and SQIVND (reference sequence). The CDR3 totals 12 residues. CDR3 amino acids: CASSADLYEQYV. The CDR3 DNA follows: TGTGCCAGTTCGGCGGACCTCTACGAGCAGTACGTC.

About this clonotype: This clone may be a read error of a much larger clone one base away. This chain's CDR3 is CASSLGLAGGGFYNEQFF. CDR3 DNA sequence: TGTGCTAGCAGCTTAGGACTAGCGGGAGGTGGTTTCTACAATGAGCAGTTCTTC. The chain combines TRBV7-6 with TRBJ2-1, with 14 nucleotides matching TRBD2. Germline V gives CDR1 SGHVS, CDR2 FNYEAQ. The CDR3 loop spans 18 amino acids.

As concerns this clonotype: A read error may be the cause here, since a much bigger clone is one base away. This chain uses TRBV6-5 with TRBJ2-6; weak D call: TRBD2 (6 bases). The CDR3 length is 17 residues. Between the trimmed V and J ends, which lost 8 bases and 0 bases, there was a span of 17 bases. CDR1 is MNHEY and CDR2 is SVGAGI in the germline V gene. The CDR3 sequence: CASGPGTGDSGANVLTF. In DNA form, the CDR3 reads TGTGCCAGCGGCCCGGGGACTGGGGACTCTGGGGCCAACGTCCTGACTTTC.

This clonotype appeared a few times. V is TRBV7-2 and J is TRBJ2-1; D perhaps matches TRBD1 (6 bases). Germline V gives CDR1 SGHTA, CDR2 FQGNSA. The CDR3 sequence is 12 residues long. Trimming pared 3 bases from V and 6 bases from J, leaving 6 bases between. The CDR3 DNA sequence: TGTGCCAGCAGCTTGACAGGCAATGAGCAGTTCTTC. Translation: CASSLTGNEQFF.

This clonotype was seen only a few times. The rearrangement joins TRBV7-2 to TRBJ2-5, with D perhaps given as TRBD1 or TRBD2 (5 bases each). This CDR3 has 14 amino acids. CDR1 and CDR2 from the germline V gene are SGHTA and FQGNSA. V shed 2 bases and J shed 7 bases, with 14 bases lying between them. CDR3 DNA sequence: TGTGCCAGCAGCTTATTGGGGGAGAAAGGGACCCAGTACTTC. Translated: CASSLLGEKGTQYF.

This chain uses TRBV7-3 with TRBJ2-2; 11 nucleotides agree with TRBD2. This CDR3 region has 14 residues. J lost 4 bases, V lost 6 bases, and 1 base had no gene match. Germline CDR1 is SGHTA and CDR2 is FQGTGA. CDR3 bases: TGTGCCAGCAGTGGGACTAGCGGCACCGGGGAGCTGTTTTTT. Protein product: CASSGTSGTGELFF.

This clonotype was seen only a few times. This sequence joins TRBV4-1 and TRBJ1-5; tentatively, D is TRBD1 (5 bases). Between the trimmed V and J ends, which lost 0 bases and 6 bases, there was a span of 21 bases. This CDR3 is built from 18 residues. Per germline, CDR1 MGHRA and CDR2 YSYEKL. The CDR3 nucleotides read TGCGCCAGCAGCCAAGATCGCCCCGGCAGGGCCCAAGGTCAGCCCCAGCATTTT. This translates into CASSQDRPGRAQGQPQHF.

A few counts support this clonotype. This chain uses TRBV28 with TRBJ1-5, with unresolved D. The CDR3 is made up of 14 amino acids. The V gene's germline CDR1 is MDHEN and CDR2 SYDVKM. V dropped 3 bases and J dropped 7 bases, with 13 bases sitting between them. The CDR3 nucleotides are TGTGCCAGCAGTTTCGCCCAGATCAGGCAGCCCCAGCATTTT. This translates into CASSFAQIRQPQHF.

This sequence joins TRBV28 and TRBJ2-1; a weak D match, TRBD2 (6 bases). Trimming cost V 9 bases and J 2 bases, with 11 bases left between them. There are 13 residues in the CDR3. The germline V gene encodes CDR1 MDHEN and CDR2 SYDVKM. The CDR3 DNA reads TGTGCCAGTGGGCGGGGACCCTACAATGAGCAGTTCTTC. Residues: CASGRGPYNEQFF.

This sequence joins TRBV4-1 and TRBJ2-3; TRBD1 matches at 12 bases. Germline CDR1 MGHRA, CDR2 YSYEKL. CDR3 length: 16 residues. The trim removed 3 bases at V and 3 bases at J, leaving 4 bases unmatched. CDR3 region: CASSHPGQGATDTQYF. CDR3 nucleotides: TGCGCCAGCAGCCATCCGGGACAGGGGGCGACAGATACGCAGTATTTT.

As DNA, the CDR3 is TGTGCAGTCGGCGGGAGAGGGACCGGGGAGACCCAGTACTTC. It specifies CAVGGRGTGETQYF. The rearrangement uses TRBV7-2 and TRBJ2-5; 7 bases agree with TRBD2. This CDR3 is built from 14 residues. The germline V gene encodes CDR1 SGHTA and CDR2 FQGNSA.